Listed here are 7 T cell receptor beta chains from one sample, sequenced in a study of blood T cell dynamics during melanoma immunotherapy. Regarding time point: pre-treatment baseline. Sequencing was performed with immunoSEQ multiplex PCR; in TCRdb, only in-frame clones are kept and a portion is missing. The table includes fewer than 25,000 clones, around 92% detected once. The specimen was blood, collected from a patient treated with checkpoint blockade. These receptors were obtained from a human donor with melanoma.

The J gene is TRBJ2-2, the V gene TRBV11-3; D gene uncertain. The CDR3 spans 15 residues. V was cut by 1 base and J by 2 bases, with 8 bases left in between. Per germline, CDR1 SGHNT and CDR2 YENEEA. In DNA form, the CDR3 reads TGTGCCAGCAGCTTAGGCAGGACCAACACCGGGGAGCTGTTTTTT. Translating it yields CASSLGRTNTGELFF.

V gene TRBV29-1 combines with J gene TRBJ2-7; perhaps TRBD1 as D (6 bases). The germline V and J ends were trimmed by 4 bases and 4 bases, with 14 bases remaining between them. Germline CDR1 reads SQVTM; CDR2 reads ANQGSEA. CDR3 length equals 13 residues. The CDR3 sequence: CSVGTGNGYEQYF. In nucleotides, the CDR3 is TGCAGCGTTGGCACAGGGAATGGGTACGAGCAGTACTTC.

This sequence joins TRBV13 and TRBJ2-7; 8 bases agree with TRBD1. The V segment lost 5 bases and the J segment 3 bases; nucleotides outside the gene matches: 6. Per germline, CDR1 PRHDT and CDR2 FYEKMQ (reference sequence). The CDR3 is made up of 14 amino acids. CDR3 in DNA: TGTGCCAGCAGCCCCGGACAGGGTTACTACGAGCAGTACTTC. Protein: CASSPGQGYYEQYF.

The rearrangement links TRBV9 to TRBJ2-2; TRBD1 agrees at 11 bases. Germline V lookup: CDR1 SGDLS, CDR2 YYNGEE. The CDR3 is 16 residues long. V was clipped by 2 bases and J by 5 bases; unmatched bases: 5. The CDR3 bases are TGTGCCAGCAGCGTGAGGGACAGGGGGTATACCGGGGAGCTGTTTTTT. It is translated as CASSVRDRGYTGELFF.

V and J are TRBV2 and TRBJ1-1, with D hard to call. The V gene's germline CDR1 is SNHLY and CDR2 FYNNEI. This CDR3 has 14 amino acids. V lost 6 bases, J lost 0 bases, and 11 bases lay in between. The CDR3: CASRPGVMNTEAFF. DNA of the CDR3: TGTGCCAGCAGGCCAGGAGTAATGAACACTGAAGCTTTCTTT.

This chain connects TRBV14 to TRBJ2-2, with 10 nucleotides matching TRBD2. The CDR3 has 17 residues. J lost 4 bases, V lost 2 bases, and 7 bases had no gene match. In germline, CDR1 is SGHDN, CDR2 FVKESK. This CDR3 is CASSQKRGGWITGELFF. In DNA, the CDR3 is TGTGCCAGCAGCCAAAAGCGGGGGGGTTGGATCACCGGGGAGCTGTTTTTT.

The chain joins TRBV19 to TRBJ1-6; D ambiguous. The CDR3 extends over 16 amino acids. V shed 4 bases and J shed 4 bases, with 14 bases lying between them. Germline loops: CDR1 LNHDA, CDR2 SQIVND (reference sequence). CDR3 coding DNA: TGTGCCAGTAGTACCCTGACCATGCCGTATAATTCACCCCTCCACTTT. This encodes CASSTLTMPYNSPLHF.